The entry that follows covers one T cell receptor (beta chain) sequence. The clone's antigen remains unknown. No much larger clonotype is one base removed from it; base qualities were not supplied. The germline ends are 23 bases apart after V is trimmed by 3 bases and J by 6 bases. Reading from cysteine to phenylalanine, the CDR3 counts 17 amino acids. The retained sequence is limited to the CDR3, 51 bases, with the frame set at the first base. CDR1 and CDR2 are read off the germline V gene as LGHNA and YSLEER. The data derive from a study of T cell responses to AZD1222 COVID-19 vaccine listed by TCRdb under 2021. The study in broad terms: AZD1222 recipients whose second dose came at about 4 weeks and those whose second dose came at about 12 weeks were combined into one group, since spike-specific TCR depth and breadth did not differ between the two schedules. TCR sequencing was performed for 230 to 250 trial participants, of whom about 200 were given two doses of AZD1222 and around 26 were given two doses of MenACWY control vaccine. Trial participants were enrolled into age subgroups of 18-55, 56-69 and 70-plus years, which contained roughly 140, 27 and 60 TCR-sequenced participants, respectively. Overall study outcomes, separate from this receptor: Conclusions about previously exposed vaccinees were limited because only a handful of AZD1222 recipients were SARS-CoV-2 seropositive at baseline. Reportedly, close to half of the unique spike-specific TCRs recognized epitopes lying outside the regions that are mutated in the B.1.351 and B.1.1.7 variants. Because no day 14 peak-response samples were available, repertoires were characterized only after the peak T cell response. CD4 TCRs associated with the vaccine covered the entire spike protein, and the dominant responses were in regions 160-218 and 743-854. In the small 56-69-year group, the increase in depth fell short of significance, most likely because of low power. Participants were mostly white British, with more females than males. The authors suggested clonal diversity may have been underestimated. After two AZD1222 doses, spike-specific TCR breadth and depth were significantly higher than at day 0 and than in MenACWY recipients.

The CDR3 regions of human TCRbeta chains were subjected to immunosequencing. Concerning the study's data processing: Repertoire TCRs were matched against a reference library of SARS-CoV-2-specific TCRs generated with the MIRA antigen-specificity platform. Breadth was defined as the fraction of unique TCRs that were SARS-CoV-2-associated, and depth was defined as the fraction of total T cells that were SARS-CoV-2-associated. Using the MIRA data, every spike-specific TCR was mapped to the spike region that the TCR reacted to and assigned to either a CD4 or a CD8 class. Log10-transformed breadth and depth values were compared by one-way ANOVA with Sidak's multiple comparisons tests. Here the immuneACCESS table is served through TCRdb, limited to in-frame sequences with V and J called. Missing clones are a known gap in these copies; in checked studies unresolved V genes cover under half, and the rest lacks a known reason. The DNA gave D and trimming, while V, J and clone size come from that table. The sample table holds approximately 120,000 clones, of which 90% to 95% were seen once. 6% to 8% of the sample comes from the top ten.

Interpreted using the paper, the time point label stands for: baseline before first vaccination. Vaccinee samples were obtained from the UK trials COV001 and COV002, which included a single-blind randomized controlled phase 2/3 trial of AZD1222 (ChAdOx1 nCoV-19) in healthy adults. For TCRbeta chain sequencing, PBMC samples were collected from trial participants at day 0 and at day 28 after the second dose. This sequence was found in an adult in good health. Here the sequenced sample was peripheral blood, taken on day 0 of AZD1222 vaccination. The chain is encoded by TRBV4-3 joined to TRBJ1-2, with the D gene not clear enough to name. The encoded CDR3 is CASSHRPSRTYSDGYTF. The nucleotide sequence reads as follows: TGCGCCAGCAGCCACCGTCCATCCCGGACCTACAGCGATGGCTACACCTTC.